These 21 T cell receptor beta chains share one sample of origin, sequenced in a study of T cells in Graves' hyperthyroidism and ophthalmopathy. There were TCR beta CDR3 regions amplified from RNA transcripts. With the HTBI primer set, the TCR CDR3 went through a first round of RT-PCR. TCRdb redid the calling of the multiplex PCR reads with MiXCR, one entry per CDR3 protein. This table has roughly 93,000 distinct CDR3 sequences, around 52% appearing once. Material for sequencing was blood. Receptors were obtained from a woman in her thirties or forties with Graves' hyperthyroidism.

This clonotype was seen ten or more times. The chain recombines TRBV6-6 with TRBJ2-2; D uncertain. V lost 5 bases and J 2 bases, leaving 18 bases between the germline ends. From germline, CDR1 is MNHNY and CDR2 SVGAGI (reference sequence). The CDR3 consists of 17 residues. The CDR3 DNA reads as TGTGCCAGCAGTGCGCTTTGGGGTCGGATTAACACCGGGGAGCTGTTTTTT. Translating it yields CASSALWGRINTGELFF.

The sample holds many counts of this clonotype. Here the CDR3 DNA reads TGCAGTGTCGCAGGGGGGTCCTACGAGCAGTACTTC. It codes for CSVAGGSYEQYF. The V call is TRBV20-1, the J call TRBJ2-7; a possible D gene is TRBD1 (7 bases). This CDR3 contains 12 residues. V was clipped by 7 bases and J by 1 base, with 11 bases between them. Germline values: CDR1 DFQATT, CDR2 SNEGSKA (reference sequence).

The chain uses TRBV12-5 and TRBJ2-7; tentative D call: TRBD1 (5 bases). This CDR3 has 18 amino acids. Germline V gene sequence: CDR1 LGHNT, CDR2 FRNRAP. Trimming shortened V by 0 bases and J by 4 bases, and 22 bases separated the two germline ends. The CDR3 loop reads CASGLVLDQDTIPYEQYF. The CDR3 DNA reads as TGTGCTAGTGGTTTGGTCCTAGACCAGGACACCATCCCGTACGAGCAGTACTTC.

This clonotype was observed many times. The V gene is TRBV7-2, the J gene TRBJ2-7; TRBD2 agrees at 9 bases. CDR1 and CDR2 from the germline V gene are SGHTA and FQGNSA. V lost 3 bases and J lost 7; bases outside the gene matches: 13. The CDR3 runs to 16 residues. CDR3: CASSFRLAGGPGEQYF. CDR3 coding DNA: TGTGCCAGCAGCTTCCGACTGGCGGGAGGGCCGGGGGAGCAGTACTTC. Full variable domain (missing parts from reference TRBV7-2 and TRBJ2-7): GAGVSQSPSNKVTEKGKDVELRCDPISGHTALYWYRQSLGQGLEFLIYFQGNSAPDKSGLPSDRFSAERTGGSVSTLTIQRTQQEDSAVYLCASSFRLAGGPGEQYFGPGTRLTVT.

On this clonotype: Since a much larger clone is just one base distant, this may be a read error. The genes are TRBV10-3 and TRBJ1-4; no definite D call. From germline, CDR1 is ENHRY and CDR2 SYGVKD. The V end lost 5 bases, the J end lost 0 bases, and 10 bases lay between the germline ends. This CDR3 spans 15 amino acids. The CDR3 spells CAISKTDATNEKLFF. The CDR3 bases are TGTGCCATCAGTAAGACGGACGCAACTAATGAAAAACTGTTTTTT.

This clonotype was seen ten or more times. This rearrangement joins TRBV7-6 to TRBJ2-7, with D perhaps TRBD2 (6 bases). V lost 5 bases to trimming and J lost 3 bases, with 11 bases between them. Germline CDR1 SGHVS, CDR2 FNYEAQ. CDR3 size: 13 residues. CDR3 in DNA: TGTGCCAGCAGCAGCGGGCCGAACTACGAGCAGTACTTC. It encodes CASSSGPNYEQYF.

The chain joins TRBV10-3 to TRBJ1-2, with 7 bases fitting TRBD1. The CDR3 contains 14 residues. CDR1 is ENHRY, CDR2 SYGVKD, per germline. V was pared by 2 bases and J by 5 bases, with 5 bases of the junction left unmatched. The DNA of the CDR3 is TGTGCCATCAGTGAGGGGGGACAGCCTTATGGCTACACCTTC. Translation: CAISEGGQPYGYTF.

This clonotype was counted once. V and J are TRBV15 and TRBJ1-1, with 7 bases that match TRBD1. V shed 4 bases, J shed 8 bases, and the junction held 4 bases outside the gene matches. The CDR3 consists of 12 residues. CDR1 LNHNV and CDR2 YYDKDF come from the germline V gene (reference sequence). CDR3 DNA: TGTGCCACCAGCAAAGACAGGGCAGAAGCTTTCTTT. This codes for CATSKDRAEAFF.

The sample holds many counts of this clonotype. The gene calls are TRBV12-3 or TRBV12-4 and TRBJ2-2; TRBD2 matches 13 bases. This CDR3 has 15 amino acids. The V gene end was trimmed by 7 bases and the J gene end by 7 bases; junction bases not matched to a gene: 6. The CDR3: CASTRTSGSIGELFF. CDR3 DNA sequence: TGTGCCAGCACCCGGACTAGCGGGAGTATCGGGGAGCTGTTTTTT.

The CDR3 DNA reads TGCAGTGCTAGAGATCCCGGGACAGGGAACTACGAGCAGTACTTC. Its protein product is CSARDPGTGNYEQYF. The chain is built from TRBV20-1 and TRBJ2-7; 9 bases are shared with TRBD1. With 0 bases clipped from V and 3 bases from J, the junction kept 6 bases outside the gene matches. The germline CDR1 and CDR2 sequences are DFQATT and SNEGSKA (reference sequence). This CDR3 is built from 15 residues.

J is TRBJ2-7 and V is TRBV2, with 8 positions matching TRBD2. Trimming removed 7 bases from V and 2 bases from J; junction bases left unmatched: 4. Germline-derived CDR1 and CDR2 are SNHLY and FYNNEI. The length of the CDR3 is 13 residues. CDR3 bases: TGTGCCAGCATAGGTAGCGGGACCTACGAGCAGTACTTC. It is translated as CASIGSGTYEQYF.

For this clonotype: One end of the junction is discordant with germline, which a read error may explain. V gene TRBV4-1 combines with J gene TRBJ2-7; 10 nucleotides match TRBD2. The germline V gene encodes CDR1 MGHRA and CDR2 YSYEKL. This CDR3 is 17 amino acids long. The CDR3 sequence is CASSQDGLAGEHGEQCF. DNA of the CDR3: TGCGCCAGCAGCCAAGACGGGCTAGCGGGGGAACATGGGGAGCAGTGCTTC.

This clonotype is a singleton in its sample. This sequence joins TRBV7-9 and TRBJ1-1, with D hard to call. Trimming left V 4 bases short and J 7 bases short, with 16 bases between. The germline CDR1 and CDR2 sequences are SEHNR and FQNEAQ (reference sequence). CDR3 size: 14 residues. The CDR3 nucleotides read TGTGCCAGCAGCTCCGACGGTTCAACTAGTGAAGCTTTCTTT. This translates into CASSSDGSTSEAFF.

This clonotype showed up many times. J is TRBJ1-2 and V is TRBV2; D is unclear. Germline values: CDR1 SNHLY, CDR2 FYNNEI. CDR3 size: 15 residues. V lost 7 bases to trimming and J lost 7 bases, with 22 bases between them. The CDR3 is CASIRRDTGNGGYTF. The CDR3 bases are TGTGCCAGCATCAGAAGAGACACGGGGAACGGTGGCTACACCTTC.

This clonotype is medium-sized by share. DNA of the CDR3: TGTGCCAGCAGCGCTCAGGGGGGCTGGGACACCGGGGAGCTGTTTTTT. Its protein is CASSAQGGWDTGELFF. The chain combines TRBV7-7 with TRBJ2-2; tentatively, D is TRBD1 (7 bases). With 5 bases removed from V and 3 bases from J, the gap between germline ends came to 16 bases. The CDR3 has 16 residues. In germline, CDR1 is SSHAT, CDR2 FNYEAQ (reference sequence).

This clonotype was observed many times. The J gene is TRBJ2-7, the V gene TRBV29-1; D is ambiguous. The CDR3 extends over 12 amino acids. V lost 5 bases and J 0 bases, leaving 8 bases between the germline ends. Germline CDR1 reads SQVTM; CDR2 reads ANQGSEA. This chain's CDR3 is CSVTTTSYEQYF. The CDR3 nucleotides are TGCAGCGTTACGACAACCTCCTACGAGCAGTACTTC.

This clonotype was recorded many times. The rearrangement joins TRBV29-1 to TRBJ1-1; 7 bases match TRBD1. The CDR3 covers 12 residues. CDR1 is SQVTM, CDR2 ANQGSEA, per germline. V shed 6 bases and J 6 bases; nucleotides not matched to a gene: 7. CDR3 protein: CSVTGSGAEAFF. The CDR3 nucleotides read TGCAGCGTGACAGGGTCTGGGGCTGAAGCTTTCTTT.

This rearrangement joins TRBV12-3 or TRBV12-4 to TRBJ2-6; TRBD1 is a possible D gene (6 bases). The CDR3 is 16 residues long. V lost 2 bases and J 1 base, leaving 9 bases between the germline ends. The CDR3 nucleotides read TGTGCCAGCAGTTTACAACAGGGATCTGGGGCCAACGTCCTGACTTTC. This encodes CASSLQQGSGANVLTF.

This chain uses TRBV3-1 with TRBJ1-4; D may be TRBD1 (6 bases). The CDR3 spans 18 residues. The V gene lost 0 bases and the J gene lost 4 bases, with 18 bases spanning the gap. CDR1 and CDR2 from the germline V gene are LGHDT and YNNKEL (reference sequence). CDR3 bases: TGTGCCAGCAGCCAAGATCGGGGGGGCGTTGACTTTAATGAAAAACTGTTTTTT. Translating gives CASSQDRGGVDFNEKLFF.

There are many counts of this clonotype. The V gene is TRBV5-4, the J gene TRBJ2-2, with a possible D match to TRBD2 (6 bases). Trimming left V 6 bases short and J 6 bases short, with 15 bases between. The CDR3 extends over 14 amino acids. Germline CDR1 SGHNT, CDR2 YYREEE (reference sequence). In DNA, the CDR3 is TGTGCCAGCAAAACGGGAGCCGTCGCCGGGGAGCTGTTTTTT. Amino acid sequence: CASKTGAVAGELFF.

This clonotype appeared many times. The chain is built from TRBV7-8 and TRBJ1-5; the D is unclear. Germline V gives CDR1 SGHVS, CDR2 FQNEAQ. The length of the CDR3 is 15 residues. The V and J ends lost 2 bases and 2 bases respectively, with 10 bases between them. CDR3 DNA: TGTGCCAGCAGCTTAATCGGCGGGGGCAATCAGCCCCAGCATTTT. Amino acid sequence: CASSLIGGGNQPQHF.